These T cell receptor beta chains were read from a single sample in a study of cytomegalovirus exposure and HLA in healthy donors. The method was immunoSEQ multiplex PCR; TCRdb's version includes in-frame clones alone and lacks a portion of them. This sample yields 50,000 to 75,000 clones, of which approximately 80% are seen a single time; less than 2% belongs to the top ten. Sequenced: PBMCs. These receptors were taken from a human donor in good health. Each CDR3 is given with its conserved first and last residue. Each record gives: V gene, J gene, D gene, clone size, CDR3 DNA, CDR3 protein. A D gene is named only where the DNA matches it firmly. The size field is filled for only some rows; it gives once, few, many or a size class.

TRBV18,TRBJ1-4,.,.,TGTGCCAGCTCACCTACAGGCTTATATAATGAAAAACTGTTTTTT,CASSPTGLYNEKLFF
TRBV11-2,TRBJ2-7,TRBD2,.,TGTGCCAGCAGCTTAGGGGCTAGCGGGAGAGCCTACGAGCAGTACTTC,CASSLGASGRAYEQYF
TRBV7-3,TRBJ2-5,.,.,TGTGCCAGCAGCTTAAACCGCTTCCCTAGTACCCAGTACTTC,CASSLNRFPSTQYF
TRBV29-1,TRBJ2-1,TRBD2,.,TGCAGCGTTGTTCGCGGGAGGAATGAGCAGTTCTTC,CSVVRGRNEQFF
TRBV9,TRBJ2-3,TRBD2,.,TGTGCCAGCAGCCCCCGTTGGACTAGCTATTCGGATACGCAGTATTTT,CASSPRWTSYSDTQYF
TRBV11-2,TRBJ2-5,.,.,TGTGCCAGCAGCTTAGTTTTGGGGGGGACCCAGTACTTC,CASSLVLGGTQYF
TRBV11-2,TRBJ2-7,.,few,TGTGCCAGCAGCCTTCAGGCGTCCTACGAGCAGTACTTC,CASSLQASYEQYF
TRBV27,TRBJ2-1,.,once,TGTGCCAGCAGACGATCACTATACGGGGTTTCGTACAATGAGCAGTTCTTC,CASRRSLYGVSYNEQFF
TRBV5-1,TRBJ2-7,TRBD1,once,TGCGCCAGCAGCTTGACTCCGGGACAGGACATCTACGAGCAGTACTTC,CASSLTPGQDIYEQYF
TRBV5-1,TRBJ2-5,.,.,TGCGCCAGCACCCCCGTGACTACACAAGAGACCCAGTACTTC,CASTPVTTQETQYF
TRBV6-5,TRBJ2-1,.,.,TGTGCCAGCAGCTCTCGGATGAGGAATGAGCAGTTCTTC,CASSSRMRNEQFF
TRBV7-2,TRBJ2-1,.,.,TGTGCCAGCAGCTTCAGCGGTTCCTACAATGAGCAGTTCTTC,CASSFSGSYNEQFF
TRBV29-1,TRBJ2-1,.,.,TGCAGCGTATCAGCGAGCTCCTACAATGAGCAGTTCTTC,CSVSASSYNEQFF
TRBV5-1,TRBJ2-1,TRBD2,.,TGCGCCAGCAGCTCGGGACTAGCGGGACTGAATGAGCAGTTCTTC,CASSSGLAGLNEQFF
TRBV18,TRBJ2-3,.,.,TGTGCCAGCTCACCCTTTCAGACTAGGCGGACCACAGATACGCAGTATTTT,CASSPFQTRRTTDTQYF
TRBV15,TRBJ2-1,TRBD2,.,TGTGCCACCAGCCTCCTAGCGGGGGCCTACAATGAGCAGTTCTTC,CATSLLAGAYNEQFF
TRBV2,TRBJ2-2,TRBD1,.,TGTGCCAGCAGGGGACAGGGCGGCGCCGGGGAGCTGTTTTTT,CASRGQGGAGELFF
TRBV28,TRBJ2-1,TRBD2,.,TGTGCCAGCAGTGGGCGGGAGGAGTACAATGAGCAGTTCTTC,CASSGREEYNEQFF
TRBV4-2,TRBJ2-7,TRBD1,.,TGTGCCAGCAGCCCGAGACAGGGAGACTACGAGCAGTACTTC,CASSPRQGDYEQYF
TRBV11-3,TRBJ2-5,TRBD1,.,TGTGCCAGCAGTTGGGACAGCCAAGAGACCCAGTACTTC,CASSWDSQETQYF
TRBV12-5,TRBJ2-3,TRBD2,.,TGTGCTAGTGGTTTCAGCGGGGGAGATACGCAGTATTTT,CASGFSGGDTQYF
TRBV2,TRBJ2-1,TRBD1,.,TGTGCCAGCAGGGGAGACAGGGTTGGGAAGGGTGAGCAGTTCTTC,CASRGDRVGKGEQFF
TRBV10-3,TRBJ2-7,TRBD2,once,TGTGCCATCAGCCCCGGGACTAGCGGTTACGAGCAGTACTTC,CAISPGTSGYEQYF
TRBV5-6,TRBJ2-3,TRBD2,.,TGTGCCAGCAGCTTGAATCGACTAGCGGACCTCATCAGCTATTTT,CASSLNRLADLISYF
TRBV7-3,TRBJ2-1,.,.,TGTGCCAGCAGCCCCCAGACAGGCTCCTACAATGAGCAGTTCTTC,CASSPQTGSYNEQFF
TRBV6-1,TRBJ2-7,.,.,TGTGCCAGCACCTACGAGCGGGCTAGCTCCTACGAGCAGTACTTC,CASTYERASSYEQYF
TRBV6-5,TRBJ1-5,.,.,TGTGCCAGCAAACAGGGAACCAATCAGCCCCAGCATTTT,CASKQGTNQPQHF
TRBV7-2,TRBJ2-1,TRBD2,.,TGTGCCAGCAGCTTAACTAGCGGGAACTACAATGAGCAGTTCTTC,CASSLTSGNYNEQFF
TRBV5-6,TRBJ1-6,.,.,TGTGCCAGCAGCTTGTATAGCCCTAATTCACCCCTCCACTTT,CASSLYSPNSPLHF
TRBV5-4,TRBJ2-1,.,few,TGTGCCAGCAGCCAGGGATCCTACAATGAGCAGTTCTTC,CASSQGSYNEQFF
TRBV5-6,TRBJ2-3,TRBD1,.,TGTGCCAGCAGCAAAGGGGGCCTTACGGAAGCGCAGTATTTT,CASSKGGLTEAQYF
TRBV7-9,TRBJ1-1,.,.,TGTGCCAGCAGCTTTTGGGCGAACACTGAAGCTTTCTTT,CASSFWANTEAFF
TRBV10-3,TRBJ2-2,TRBD2,.,TGTGCCATCAGTGAGTCATCTAGCGGGAGGACCACCGGGGAGCTGTTTTTT,CAISESSSGRTTGELFF
TRBV19,TRBJ2-2,TRBD2,.,TGTGCCAGTAGTATACTCTCGCGGGGGGGTTCCGGGGAGCTGTTTTTT,CASSILSRGGSGELFF
TRBV2,TRBJ1-5,.,.,TGTGCCAGCAGTGACTCTCTGGGGGCGACCAATCAGCCCCAGCATTTT,CASSDSLGATNQPQHF
TRBV5-1,TRBJ2-7,.,.,TGCGCCAGCAGCTTAGATGGCGGGACGGCCTACGAGCAGTACTTC,CASSLDGGTAYEQYF
TRBV6-4,TRBJ2-1,.,few,TGTGCCAGCAGTGTTTCAGGGCTCTCCTACAATGAGCAGTTCTTC,CASSVSGLSYNEQFF
TRBV29-1,TRBJ2-5,.,.,TGCAGCGTTATCAGGGTTTGGGACCAAGAGACCCAGTACTTC,CSVIRVWDQETQYF
TRBV7-9,TRBJ2-2,.,once,TGTGCCAGCAGCCCGACAACAGACACCGGGGAGCTGTTTTTT,CASSPTTDTGELFF
TRBV7-6,TRBJ2-7,.,.,TGTGCCAGCAGCTTATCCAGGGGTTCCTACGAGCAGTACTTC,CASSLSRGSYEQYF
TRBV5-4,TRBJ2-7,.,.,TGTGCCAGCAGTGGGGGTGGTATAGGGGGCTCCTACGAGCAGTACTTC,CASSGGGIGGSYEQYF
TRBV5-1,TRBJ2-5,.,.,TGCGCCAGCAGCTTGGACTCTTGGTACCAAGAGACCCAGTACTTC,CASSLDSWYQETQYF
TRBV7-9,TRBJ1-6,.,.,TGTGCCAGCAGCTTGGGCAGAGATTCACCCCTCCACTTT,CASSLGRDSPLHF
TRBV2,TRBJ2-7,.,.,TGTGCCAGCACCCGGCCCGAGGGTGAGCAGTACTTC,CASTRPEGEQYF
TRBV11-2,TRBJ1-1,TRBD1,few,TGTGCCAGCAGCCAGAACCCACAGGGGGGTACTGAAGCTTTCTTT,CASSQNPQGGTEAFF
TRBV15,TRBJ2-7,TRBD2,.,TGTGCCACCAGCAGAGATACTAGCGGGGGGACTGAGCAGTACTTC,CATSRDTSGGTEQYF
TRBV29-1,TRBJ2-1,.,.,TGCAGCGCCCTAGCAGACGTGAATGAGCAGTTCTTC,CSALADVNEQFF